Listed here is a single T cell receptor beta chain. Sequencing used immunoSEQ multiplex PCR; TCRdb keeps in-frame clones, though not all of them. Among 130,000 to 150,000 clones listed, 80% to 95% were seen once. CDR3 size: 15 residues. The germline gives CDR1 LNHNV, CDR2 YYDKDF (reference sequence). V was pared by 2 bases and J by 7 bases, with 6 bases of the junction left unmatched. This specimen comes from a study of control samples from healthy donors and cancer patients. The sample consisted of blood. The clonotype comes from a man aged 18 to 30 in good health. The genes are TRBV15 and TRBJ1-4; TRBD1 matches 8 bases. The chain's CDR3 is CATSRLPGGGEKLFF. The CDR3 DNA is TGTGCCACCAGCAGACTACCAGGGGGCGGTGAAAAACTGTTTTTT.